This entry lists 9 T cell receptor beta chains sequenced from one sample in a study of glioma-infiltrating T cells. Using RNA template, CDR3s of TCR alpha and beta were amplified with iRepertoire arm-PCR. A single record per CDR3 protein comes from TCRdb applying MiXCR to the multiplex PCR reads. The sample contains 20,000 to 25,000 distinct CDR3 sequences, just under 25% of which appear only once. Sequences were obtained from glioma tissue, nonneoplastic brain tissue, or PBMCs (not recorded which). The receptor source for this set is a human donor with low-grade glioma or glioblastoma, undergoing nonglioma brain surgery, or in good health (not recorded which).

The chain combines TRBV28 with TRBJ2-1; D is unresolved. The CDR3 consists of 15 residues. V was cut by 8 bases and J by 0 bases, with 14 bases left in between. Germline V lookup: CDR1 MDHEN, CDR2 SYDVKM. The CDR3 spells CASLTAVVSYNEQFF. In DNA form, the CDR3 reads TGTGCCAGCCTAACGGCTGTGGTCTCCTACAATGAGCAGTTCTTC.

As to this clonotype: This clone may be a read error of a much larger clone one base away. This chain links TRBV7-6 with TRBJ2-1, with D perhaps given as TRBD1 or TRBD2 (5 bases each). The germline CDR1 and CDR2 sequences are SGHVS and FNYEAQ. The CDR3 contains 12 residues. The CDR3 loop is CASSQRGNEQLF. CDR3 nucleotides: TGTGCCAGCAGCCAGAGGGGCAATGAGCAGTTATTC. The variable domain in full, completed from reference TRBV7-6 and TRBJ2-1, reads GAGVSQSPRYKVTKRGQDVALRCDPISGHVSLYWYRQALGQGPEFLTYFNYEAQQDKSGLPNDRFSAERPEGSISTLTIQRTEQRDSAMYRCASSQRGNEQLFGPGTRLTVL.

This clonotype appeared many times. The V gene is TRBV6-1, the J gene TRBJ2-7; TRBD1 agrees at 9 bases. Germline trimming cut 5 bases from V and 4 bases from J; bases unmatched to any gene: 9. In germline, CDR1 is MNHNS, CDR2 SASEGT. The CDR3 sequence is 15 residues long. The CDR3: CASSRGQGSWYEQYF. The CDR3 nucleotides read TGTGCCAGCAGTAGAGGACAGGGGTCCTGGTACGAGCAGTACTTC.

This clonotype came up many times. The genes are TRBV6-1 and TRBJ2-3; 13 nucleotides align to TRBD2. The CDR3 loop spans 19 amino acids. V shed 6 bases, J shed 2 bases, and the junction held 14 bases outside the gene matches. CDR1 MNHNS and CDR2 SASEGT come from the germline V gene. The CDR3 here is CASSGAGLAGVGATDTQYF. The CDR3 region has the DNA TGTGCCAGCAGCGGCGCTGGACTAGCGGGGGTAGGCGCCACAGATACGCAGTATTTT.

With regard to this clonotype: A much larger clone differs from this one at a single base, so this may be a read error. V gene TRBV20-1 combines with J gene TRBJ2-2, with 9 bases identical to TRBD2. Germline V gene lookup returns CDR1 DFQATT and CDR2 SNEGSKA (reference sequence). This CDR3 contains 15 residues. The V and J ends lost 6 bases and 1 base, in that order; junction bases with no gene match: 6. The CDR3 DNA is TGCAGTGCCTCATTAGCGGGGGAGAACACCGGGGAGCTGTTTTTT. This gives the protein CSASLAGENTGELFF.

Only a few counts were recorded for this clonotype. The CDR3 DNA is TGTGCCATCAGCGGGGACGGTTATGGCTACACCTTC. It encodes CAISGDGYGYTF. The V gene is TRBV10-3, the J gene TRBJ1-2; possible D gene TRBD1, 5 bases. This CDR3 has 12 amino acids. CDR1 and CDR2 (germline): ENHRY, SYGVKD. Trimming stripped 6 bases from V and 5 bases from J, with 10 bases between.

The CDR3 DNA is TGCAGTGCTAGAGATAAAGGCGGAAGCTCCTACAATGAGCAGTTCTTC. Its protein is CSARDKGGSSYNEQFF. This chain links TRBV20-1 with TRBJ2-1; D gene unclear. This CDR3 contains 16 residues. Germline CDR1 reads DFQATT; CDR2 reads SNEGSKA (reference sequence). The germline V and J ends were trimmed by 0 bases and 0 bases, with 12 bases remaining between them.

This chain joins TRBV20-1 and TRBJ2-7, with D perhaps given as TRBD1 or TRBD2 (5 bases each). The CDR3 consists of 14 residues. V was cut by 2 bases and J by 6 bases, with 17 bases left in between. Germline CDR1 is DFQATT and CDR2 is SNEGSKA (reference sequence). CDR3 DNA sequence: TGCAGTGCTAGATCCGGGGCTGGCCTCACCGAGCAGTACTTC. Translation gives CSARSGAGLTEQYF.

Within the sample, this clonotype is medium-sized. The chain has TRBV28 and TRBJ2-3, with D perhaps TRBD1 (6 bases). V dropped 5 bases and J dropped 4 bases, with 22 bases sitting between them. Germline CDR1 reads MDHEN; CDR2 reads SYDVKM. This CDR3 has 17 residues. In DNA form, the CDR3 reads TGTGCCAGCAGTCACACCCCAGAGACAGGTTCCTCAGATACGCAGTATTTT. Residues: CASSHTPETGSSDTQYF.